This T cell receptor beta chain stems from a study of blood T cell repertoires in COVID-19 (dated by TCRdb to the early 2020s). The study in broad terms: Collaborator samples came from the United States, Italy and Spain and covered acute and convalescent phases of COVID-19. A freely available public database, intended as a resource for researchers studying the immune response to SARS-CoV-2, is where the repertoires were released. The prospective study material was composed of cDNA or gDNA derived from T cells, B-cell-depleted T cells, or PBMCs. HLA class I and class II types, where available, came from metadata supplied by the sample provider rather than from assay-based typing. The dataset comprised deeply sampled blood TCRbeta repertoires from subjects exposed to, actively infected with, or recovered from COVID-19. A de-identified subject ID, COVID-19 status, age in years and sex were almost always included in the sample metadata. Samples were obtained from the ongoing ImmuneRACE study (first 160 participants) and from 950 to 1,500 subjects provided by 6 global collaborators. Overall study results and their limits: How much clinical and demographic metadata was included differed by source and by participant, and the metadata was provided uncurated.

In the prospective study, participants were 18 to 89 years old, resided in approximately 22 geographic areas of the United States, and were enrolled through a virtual design. In the prospective study, participants were assigned to cohorts based on the clinical history participants reported in a screening survey and a study questionnaire. In the prospective study, mobile phlebotomists collected whole blood, serum and a nasopharyngeal or oropharyngeal swab from each participant. Additional blood draws and questionnaires over an approximately 2-month period could optionally be provided by prospective study participants. Before DNA extraction, blood samples from the prospective study were shipped at room temperature or frozen. TCRbeta CDR3 regions were amplified from genomic DNA by means of the immunoSEQ Assay, a bias-controlled multiplex PCR. The published analysis was carried out like this. The number of nucleated cells in each sample was estimated by amplification of reference gene primers within the assay. To quantify the absolute abundance of each unique TCRbeta CDR3 rearrangement, sequence reads were collapsed and filtered. Productive Simpson clonality was computed per sample as the square root of Simpson's diversity index over productive rearrangements. The immuneACCESS repertoire file appears here via TCRdb, limited to in-frame rearrangements. These files lack a portion of the clones; in checked studies, under half of the deficit traces to unresolved V genes, and the cause of the others is not known. The V and J calls and clone size were taken over from that table, and D and trimming were inferred from the DNA. The sample profile shows about 240,000 clones; 70% to 90% of them were found once. About 3.5% of the sample is taken by the ten largest.

A word on this clone: Its antigen is currently not known. Base qualities are missing; no much larger clone stands one base away.

Reading from cysteine to phenylalanine, the CDR3 counts 15 amino acids. Of the read, only the CDR3 DNA is kept; its 45 bases are in frame from base 1. After removal of 1 base from V and 0 bases from J, the junction retains 2 bases not matched to a gene. From a lookup of the germline V gene (reference sequence), CDR1 and CDR2 are LGHDT and YNNKEL. Sequenced input: PBMCs or T cells enriched from blood (not recorded which). The source is a woman in her 40s with acute COVID-19. The chain couples TRBV3-1 (or the pseudogene TRBV3-2) to TRBJ2-5; 7 middle bases align to TRBD1. The CDR3 protein is CASSQGTGDQETQYF. The nucleotides read TGTGCCAGCAGCCAAGGGACAGGCGACCAAGAGACCCAGTACTTC.